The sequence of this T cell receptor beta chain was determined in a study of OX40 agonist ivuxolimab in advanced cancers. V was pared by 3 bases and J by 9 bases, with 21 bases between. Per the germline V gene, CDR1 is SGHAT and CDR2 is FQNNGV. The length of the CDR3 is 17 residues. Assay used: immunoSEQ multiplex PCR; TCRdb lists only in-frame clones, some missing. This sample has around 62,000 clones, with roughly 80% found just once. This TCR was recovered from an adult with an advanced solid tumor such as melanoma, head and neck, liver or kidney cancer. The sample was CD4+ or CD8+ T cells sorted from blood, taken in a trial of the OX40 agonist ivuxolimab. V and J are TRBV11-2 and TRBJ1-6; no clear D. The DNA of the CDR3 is TGTGCCAGCAGCTTCCCGGGCCACTCAACTACCCGTTCACCCCTCCACTTT. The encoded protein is CASSFPGHSTTRSPLHF.